This T cell receptor beta chain was captured in a study of blood T cell repertoires in COVID-19. Turning to the study itself: The samples span acute and convalescent COVID-19 from the United States, Italy and Spain. PBMCs, B-cell-depleted T cells, or T cells provided the cDNA or gDNA that made up the material.

Assay used: immunoSEQ multiplex PCR; TCRdb lists only in-frame clones, some missing. The data contain about 340,000 clones, about 86% of them singletons. Patients of the Seattle cohort, enrolled during active infection, were followed longitudinally. V dropped 3 bases and J dropped 1; count of bases not matched to a gene: 8. This CDR3 spans 16 amino acids. CDR1 and CDR2 from the germline V gene are SGHRS and YFSETQ. This sequence joins TRBV5-1 and TRBJ2-5; 8 bases align to TRBD1. Sequencing was carried out using peripheral blood. This TCR came from a woman aged 55-69 years with COVID-19, enrolled during active disease. The CDR3 loop is CASSSPGGIVQETQYF. CDR3 DNA: TGCGCCAGCAGCTCCCCAGGGGGCATCGTCCAAGAGACCCAGTACTTC.